Below, 14 T cell receptor beta chains from the same sample are listed, as sequenced in a study of T-cell reconstitution after alpha-beta-depleted transplantation in children. Unique molecular identifiers were built into the TCRbeta library. Using its own MiXCR run on the PCR reads, TCRdb lists one record per CDR3 protein. The table records 90,000 to 100,000 distinct CDR3 sequences, 12% of them present only once. Sequencing was performed on PBMCs from the stem cell graft donor, taken from the stem cell graft. Every receptor here comes from a human donor who donated a stem cell graft to a child with inherited bone marrow failure.

This clonotype was recorded many times. The V gene is TRBV20-1, the J gene TRBJ1-2, with unresolved D. Per the germline V gene, CDR1 is DFQATT and CDR2 is SNEGSKA (reference sequence). The CDR3 is made up of 14 amino acids. The V gene lost 1 base and the J gene lost 6 bases, with 15 bases spanning the gap. The CDR3 sequence: CSARGGPAANGYTF. The CDR3 DNA reads as TGCAGTGCTAGAGGGGGTCCGGCAGCGAATGGCTACACCTTC.

This clonotype was recorded many times. The chain employs TRBV5-1 and TRBJ1-5; D is undetermined. The CDR3 contains 13 residues. Trimming took off 1 base at V and 5 bases at J, with 7 bases between the two ends. CDR1 is SGHRS and CDR2 is YFSETQ in the germline V gene. The CDR3 bases are TGCGCCAGCAGCTTGATCGGGGATCAGCCCCAGCATTTT. Protein: CASSLIGDQPQHF.

In this sample, this clonotype turned up many times. This chain connects TRBV10-3 to TRBJ2-3; D is possibly TRBD1 (6 bases). CDR3 size: 20 residues. Germline V gene sequence: CDR1 ENHRY, CDR2 SYGVKD. Trimming removed 7 bases at V and 4 bases at J, with 33 bases between. The CDR3 DNA reads TGTGCCATCAAACAGGGTCTGCTGGGCGGCGGGTTAAAAGGCCCAGATACGCAGTATTTT. Amino acids: CAIKQGLLGGGLKGPDTQYF.

This clonotype was detected many times. The chain links TRBV20-1 to TRBJ1-4; unclear D gene. The CDR3 has 15 amino acids. Germline lookup yields CDR1 DFQATT and CDR2 SNEGSKA (reference sequence). V was cut by 1 base and J by 3 bases, with 12 bases left in between. CDR3 in amino acids: CSARVREFANEKLFF. The CDR3 DNA follows: TGCAGTGCTAGAGTAAGGGAATTCGCTAATGAAAAACTGTTTTTT.

This clonotype was detected many times. The chain employs TRBV9 and TRBJ1-1; unclear D gene. V gave up 0 bases and J gave up 5 bases, with 14 bases separating them. The CDR3 covers 15 residues. The germline V gene encodes CDR1 SGDLS and CDR2 YYNGEE. For the CDR3, the DNA is TGTGCCAGCAGCGTAGACGCCGAATCCTGGACTGAAGCTTTCTTT. It encodes CASSVDAESWTEAFF.

The chain couples TRBV5-4 to TRBJ2-1; 7 positions match TRBD2. V shed 2 bases and J 5 bases; nucleotides not matched to a gene: 10. Per germline, CDR1 SGHNT and CDR2 YYREEE (reference sequence). There are 16 residues in the CDR3. The CDR3 DNA reads as TGTGCCAGCAGCTTAGGAGGGAGGGCCTTCGACAATGAGCAGTTCTTC. It yields the protein CASSLGGRAFDNEQFF.

The table lists this clonotype with many counts. This rearrangement joins TRBV14 to TRBJ2-5; possibly TRBD1 or TRBD2 for D (5 bases each). The CDR3 length is 14 residues. Trimming left V 5 bases short and J 7 bases short, with 17 bases between. Germline V gives CDR1 SGHDN, CDR2 FVKESK. Here the CDR3 DNA reads TGTGCCAGCAGCACCGGGGCCAGTTTGGGGACCCAGTACTTC. It is translated as CASSTGASLGTQYF.

This clonotype was seen many times. The V and J genes are TRBV6-1 and TRBJ1-2; 8 bases align to TRBD1. Germline CDR1 is MNHNS and CDR2 is SASEGT. The V gene end was trimmed by 0 bases and the J gene end by 4 bases; junction bases not matched to a gene: 4. This CDR3 is 15 amino acids long. CDR3 in amino acids: CASSEAAGGIYGYTF. CDR3 DNA: TGTGCCAGCAGTGAAGCGGCAGGGGGCATCTATGGCTACACCTTC.

This clonotype was counted many times. The J gene is TRBJ2-7, the V gene TRBV7-2, with 10 bases lining up with TRBD2. Losses at the gene ends were 6 bases for V and 5 bases for J; bases not matched to a gene: 7. From germline, CDR1 is SGHTA and CDR2 FQGNSA. CDR3 size: 14 residues. The CDR3 is CASRILAGAHEQYF. DNA of the CDR3: TGTGCCAGCAGGATCCTAGCGGGAGCTCACGAGCAGTACTTC.

At least ten counts were recorded for this clonotype. The chain employs TRBV24-1 and TRBJ1-1; D unclear. CDR1 and CDR2 from the germline V gene are KGHDR and SFDVKD. The CDR3 sequence is 13 residues long. V was cut by 4 bases and J by 1 base, with 6 bases left in between. CDR3 loop: CATSDSRNTEAFF. The DNA for the CDR3 is TGTGCCACCAGTGACTCCCGGAACACTGAAGCTTTCTTT.

This clonotype was found many times. This chain connects TRBV7-3 to TRBJ2-1; no reliable D call. Trimming stripped 1 base from V and 5 bases from J, with 15 bases between. CDR3 size: 16 residues. Per germline, CDR1 SGHTA and CDR2 FQGTGA. The CDR3 nucleotides read TGTGCCAGCAGCTTAAGGCAGGCCAAGCGCAACAATGAGCAGTTCTTC. Its protein is CASSLRQAKRNNEQFF. Supplemented by reference TRBV7-3 and TRBJ2-1, the full variable domain reads GAGVSQTPSNKVTEKGKYVELRCDPISGHTALYWYRQSLGQGPEFLIYFQGTGAADDSGLPNDRFFAVRPEGSVSTLKIQRTERGDSAVYLCASSLRQAKRNNEQFFGPGTRLTVL.

This clonotype is a singleton in its sample. The chain links TRBV19 to TRBJ1-2; D is ambiguous. Looked up from germline, CDR1 is LNHDA and CDR2 is SQIVND (reference sequence). V was shortened by 3 bases and J by 5 bases, with 4 bases between the two germline ends. The CDR3 sequence is 11 residues long. Here the CDR3 reads CASSITYGYTF. DNA of the CDR3: TGTGCCAGTAGTATCACGTATGGCTACACCTTC.

In its sample, this clonotype was seen many times. The CDR3 DNA reads TGTGCCAGCAGTATAGTCAGGGACGGTTTTGAAGCTTTCTTT. Translation gives CASSIVRDGFEAFF. The chain is built from TRBV2 and TRBJ1-1; a possible D gene is TRBD1 (5 bases). CDR1 and CDR2 from the germline V gene are SNHLY and FYNNEI. CDR3 size: 14 residues. Between the trimmed V and J ends, which lost 5 bases and 7 bases, there was a span of 17 bases. Full variable domain (remainder filled in from reference TRBV2 and TRBJ1-1): EPEVTQTPSHQVTQMGQEVILRCVPISNHLYFYWYRQILGQKVEFLVSFYNNEISEKSEIFDDQFSVERPDGSNFTLKIRSTKLEDSAMYFCASSIVRDGFEAFFGQGTRLTVV.

This clonotype appeared many times. One end of the junction is discordant with germline, which a read error may explain. This sequence joins TRBV7-6 and TRBJ1-5; D unclear. Germline CDR1 and CDR2: SGHVS and FNYEAQ. The CDR3 contains 15 residues. The CDR3 DNA follows: TGTGCCAGCATCTTATATCTGGACAGCAATCAGCCCCAGCATTTT. Its protein is CASILYLDSNQPQHF.